One T cell receptor (beta chain) is described in this entry. This CDR3 contains 13 residues. V was clipped by 5 bases and J by 1 base, with 9 bases between them. Germline CDR1 reads SGHTA; CDR2 reads FQGNSA. The data derive from a study of blood T cell repertoires in COVID-19. Study summary: Whether acute or convalescent, the COVID-19 samples came from the United States, Italy and Spain. PBMCs, B-cell-depleted T cells, or T cells provided the cDNA or gDNA that made up the material.

As processed by the authors: Amplification from reference gene primers served as the basis for estimated nucleated cell counts. The protocol was immunoSEQ multiplex PCR, while the TCRdb copy is restricted to in-frame clones and leaves out a portion. V and J calls plus clone size are reproduced from that table; the DNA served to infer D and trimming. The sample consists of 210,000 or so clones, more than 75% of them appearing once. The clonotype was recovered from a woman in her thirties or forties with acute or convalescent COVID-19. Input material: peripheral blood. The gene calls are TRBV7-2 and TRBJ2-7; D unresolved. The CDR3 region has the DNA TGTGCCAGCAGCCGAACTACGTCCTACGAGCAGTACTTC. Encoded protein: CASSRTTSYEQYF. Complete variable domain (other parts from reference TRBV7-2 and TRBJ2-7): GAGVSQSPSNKVTEKGKDVELRCDPISGHTALYWYRQSLGQGLEFLIYFQGNSAPDKSGLPSDRFSAERTGGSVSTLTIQRTQQEDSAVYLCASSRTTSYEQYFGPGTRLTVT.